These 4 T cell receptor beta chains were all obtained from the same sample, sequenced in a study of STAT5B mutations in CD4+ large granular lymphocyte leukemia. Repertoires were generated with immunoSEQ multiplex PCR, while TCRdb's copy carries only in-frame clones and drops some. Of approximately 32,000 clones listed, approximately 88% are singletons. Material: CD4+ T cells from blood buffy coats. These receptors all come from a human donor in good health.

This clone was seen once. The rearrangement links TRBV7-2 to TRBJ2-1, with D uncertain. Germline lookup yields CDR1 SGHTA and CDR2 FQGNSA. The CDR3 is 14 residues long. Trimming shortened V by 5 bases and J by 5 bases, and 13 bases separated the two germline ends. The CDR3 protein is CASSPGYVNNEQFF. The CDR3 DNA is TGTGCCAGCAGCCCCGGTTATGTAAACAATGAGCAGTTCTTC. Combining the CDR3 with reference TRBV7-2 and TRBJ2-1 gives the whole variable domain GAGVSQSPSNKVTEKGKDVELRCDPISGHTALYWYRQSLGQGLEFLIYFQGNSAPDKSGLPSDRFSAERTGGSVSTLTIQRTQQEDSAVYLCASSPGYVNNEQFFGPGTRLTVL.

The chain carries TRBV30 and TRBJ1-2; D not certain. The CDR3 consists of 11 residues. Deletions cut 5 bases from V and 7 bases from J, with 11 bases between. Germline-derived CDR1 and CDR2 are GTSNPN and SVGIG (reference sequence). The CDR3 DNA sequence: TGTGCCTGGCTGTGGGTGGTTGGCTACACCTTC. It yields the protein CAWLWVVGYTF.

V usage is TRBV6-5 and J usage is TRBJ2-2; 8 bases match TRBD2. CDR1 and CDR2 from the germline V gene are MNHEY and SVGAGI. The CDR3 runs 15 residues. V trimming: 3 bases; J trimming: 6 bases; junction bases outside the gene matches: 6. CDR3 in amino acids: CASSYGLAGSGELFF. The CDR3 region has the DNA TGTGCCAGCAGTTATGGACTAGCTGGATCCGGGGAGCTGTTTTTT.

The chain is built from TRBV28 and TRBJ2-5; no definite D call. The V gene's germline CDR1 is MDHEN and CDR2 SYDVKM. Trimming left V 5 bases short and J 1 base short, with 8 bases between. CDR3 length: 13 amino acids. CDR3 protein: CASSLDGQETQYF. The CDR3 DNA reads TGTGCCAGCAGTCTCGACGGCCAAGAGACCCAGTACTTC. Together with reference TRBV28 and TRBJ2-5, the CDR3 gives the full variable domain: DVKVTQSSRYLVKRTGEKVFLECVQDMDHENMFWYRQDPGLGLRLIYFSYDVKMKEKGDIPEGYSVSREKKERFSLILESASTNQTSMYLCASSLDGQETQYFGPGTRLLVL.